Listed here are 27 T cell receptor beta chains from one sample, sequenced in a study of identical twins. TCRdb called the 5' RACE reads again in MiXCR, with one record for every CDR3 protein. In the table there are about 790,000 distinct CDR3 sequences, approximately 18% of which are singletons. This sample was also put to use in a study of T cells expressing NK-cell markers.

The specimen was PBMCs. The receptor source for this set is a woman aged 18 to 35 in good health.

This sequence joins TRBV20-1 and TRBJ2-1, with D perhaps matching TRBD2 (6 bases). Germline V gives CDR1 DFQATT, CDR2 SNEGSKA (reference sequence). V was cut by 3 bases and J by 5 bases, with 11 bases left in between. The CDR3 length is 13 residues. The CDR3 nucleotides read TGCAGTGCTAGCCGGGAGAGAGACAATGAGCAGTTCTTC. As protein: CSASRERDNEQFF.

The chain is built from TRBV4-3 and TRBJ2-1; tentatively, D is TRBD2 (5 bases). V lost 0 bases and J lost 10, with 16 bases in between. The germline gives CDR1 LGHNA, CDR2 YSLEER. The CDR3 is made up of 15 amino acids. CDR3 nucleotide sequence: TGCGCCAGCAGCCAAGATGAAGCGGTGAGTCGGGAGCAGTTCTTC. Protein: CASSQDEAVSREQFF.

This clonotype came up a few times. CDR3 region: CASRRESGKNNEQFF. For the CDR3, the DNA is TGTGCCAGCAGGAGAGAAAGCGGGAAGAACAATGAGCAGTTCTTC. The chain links TRBV6-1 to TRBJ2-1, with 7 bases fitting TRBD2. This CDR3 comprises 15 residues. Germline loops: CDR1 MNHNS, CDR2 SASEGT. J was trimmed by 5 bases and V by 6 bases; bases with no gene match: 10.

V usage is TRBV7-3 and J usage is TRBJ2-3, with D perhaps matching TRBD1 (5 bases). Per germline, CDR1 SGHTA and CDR2 FQGTGA. With 2 bases removed from V and 0 bases from J, the gap between germline ends came to 9 bases. This CDR3 region has 15 residues. The chain's CDR3 is CASSLQGYSTDTQYF. The CDR3 DNA reads TGTGCCAGCAGCTTACAGGGCTATAGCACAGATACGCAGTATTTT.

The V gene is TRBV7-2, the J gene TRBJ2-3, with 10 bases that match TRBD2. J lost 5 bases, V lost 5 bases, and 7 bases had no gene match. The CDR3 sequence is 15 residues long. Germline CDR1 is SGHTA and CDR2 is FQGNSA. The DNA of the CDR3 is TGTGCCAGCAGCCCCCAAAGCGGGAGGGGAGATACGCAGTATTTT. It translates to CASSPQSGRGDTQYF.

This chain links TRBV30 with TRBJ2-7, with 7 bases lining up with TRBD2. The CDR3 runs to 15 residues. V dropped 2 bases and J dropped 4; count of bases not matched to a gene: 11. Per germline, CDR1 GTSNPN and CDR2 SVGIG (reference sequence). The CDR3 reads CAWSRLGGSLYEQYF. CDR3 coding DNA: TGTGCCTGGAGTAGACTCGGGGGGTCACTATACGAGCAGTACTTC.

The V and J genes are TRBV20-1 and TRBJ2-1; TRBD2 aligns across 10 bases. The CDR3 contains 16 residues. J gave up 9 bases and V 3 bases, and 14 bases lay outside the gene matches. Germline CDR1 and CDR2: DFQATT and SNEGSKA (reference sequence). In DNA, the CDR3 is TGCAGTGCTAGCCCAACCGGGAGCGGGAGGGCCGGTGAGCAGTTCTTC. Protein sequence: CSASPTGSGRAGEQFF.

The chain is built from TRBV20-1 and TRBJ2-1; TRBD2 matches at 7 bases. Germline V lookup: CDR1 DFQATT, CDR2 SNEGSKA (reference sequence). CDR3 size: 14 residues. V was clipped by 5 bases and J by 5 bases; unmatched bases: 9. Here the CDR3 reads CSAPRERGNNEQFF. CDR3 coding DNA: TGCAGTGCTCCTCGGGAGCGGGGTAACAATGAGCAGTTCTTC.

The chain combines TRBV7-2 with TRBJ1-2; 8 nucleotides align to TRBD1. Looked up from germline, CDR1 is SGHTA and CDR2 is FQGNSA. Trimming took 5 bases from V and 3 from J; bases not matched to a gene: 5. This CDR3 is 14 amino acids long. CDR3 sequence (DNA): TGTGCCAGCAGCACAGGGGGAAAAGACTATGGCTACACCTTC. Its translation is CASSTGGKDYGYTF.

This clonotype was found a few times. The chain has TRBV6-5 and TRBJ2-1, with no clear D. Trimming removed 9 bases from V and 15 bases from J, with 18 bases in between. Germline assignment: CDR1 MNHEY and CDR2 SVGAGI. The CDR3 is made up of 11 amino acids. The CDR3 DNA follows: TGTGCCAGTCGCTATTTTGGCGAGTGGTTCTTC. Its translation is CASRYFGEWFF.

This clonotype was counted ten times or more. J is TRBJ2-3 and V is TRBV7-2; either TRBD1 or TRBD2 may fit D (6 bases each). V lost 4 bases, J lost 6 bases, and 11 bases lay in between. Germline loops: CDR1 SGHTA, CDR2 FQGNSA. The CDR3 runs to 13 residues. CDR3 coding DNA: TGTGCCAGCAGCTCCCAAGGGGGGGATACGCAGTATTTT. Translating gives CASSSQGGDTQYF.

This clonotype showed up just a few times. This chain joins TRBV7-9 and TRBJ2-7; 10 bases fit TRBD2. Losses at the gene ends were 8 bases for V and 4 bases for J; bases not matched to a gene: 2. Germline CDR1 reads SEHNR; CDR2 reads FQNEAQ (reference sequence). This CDR3 spans 12 amino acids. This CDR3 reads CASGLAVYEQYF. The CDR3, as DNA: TGTGCCAGCGGACTAGCGGTGTACGAGCAGTACTTC.

The chain employs TRBV15 and TRBJ2-5; D is perhaps TRBD1 (6 bases). Trimming stripped 0 bases from V and 6 bases from J, with 14 bases between. Per the germline V gene, CDR1 is LNHNV and CDR2 is YYDKDF (reference sequence). The CDR3 runs 15 residues. The CDR3 bases are TGTGCCACCAGCAGAGATCGACAGGTTGGAAAGACCCAGTACTTC. It translates to CATSRDRQVGKTQYF.

The chain carries TRBV5-1 and TRBJ2-1; D is unresolved. V was trimmed by 5 bases and J by 0 bases, leaving 12 bases between them. Germline V gene lookup returns CDR1 SGHRS and CDR2 YFSETQ. This CDR3 region has 15 residues. CDR3 sequence reads: CASRLLTDSYNEQFF. The CDR3 DNA follows: TGCGCCAGCAGACTGCTCACGGACTCCTACAATGAGCAGTTCTTC.

This clonotype appeared a few times. This chain connects TRBV12-5 to TRBJ2-3; 9 bases are shared with TRBD2. CDR1 is LGHNT and CDR2 is FRNRAP in the germline V gene. CDR3 length: 18 residues. The V gene end was trimmed by 2 bases and the J gene end by 4 bases; junction bases not matched to a gene: 13. The DNA of the CDR3 is TGTGCTAGTGGTTTGCCCCGCGGCGAGCGGGGGGCCCCAGATACGCAGTATTTT. Translation gives CASGLPRGERGAPDTQYF.

This sequence joins TRBV29-1 and TRBJ2-1; D remains ambiguous. Germline loops: CDR1 SQVTM, CDR2 ANQGSEA. Trimming cost V 6 bases and J 10 bases, with 25 bases left between them. CDR3 length: 15 residues. The CDR3, as DNA: TGCAGCGTCTCCGGGCGGCTGCGAACACCAAAAGAGCAGTTCTTC. Encoded protein: CSVSGRLRTPKEQFF.

This clonotype was counted between two and nine times. The chain couples TRBV14 to TRBJ2-3; D call uncertain. Germline V lookup: CDR1 SGHDN, CDR2 FVKESK. V lost 1 base, J lost 4 bases, and 3 bases lay in between. The CDR3 extends over 12 amino acids. The CDR3 nucleotides read TGTGCCAGCAGCCAAGCGGCAGATACGCAGTATTTT. Its translation: CASSQAADTQYF.

The rearrangement links TRBV12-3 or TRBV12-4 to TRBJ2-6, with D unclear. The CDR3 runs to 13 residues. V was shortened by 11 bases and J by 0 bases, with 8 bases between the two germline ends. This chain's CDR3 is CAGSSSGANVLTF. The CDR3 DNA is TGTGCCGGCTCGAGCTCTGGGGCCAACGTCCTGACTTTC.

The CDR3 sequence: CASSPIAGGRTDTQYF. The DNA of the CDR3 is TGTGCCAGCAGCCCAATAGCGGGAGGCCGCACAGATACGCAGTATTTT. This chain links TRBV11-2 with TRBJ2-3, with 10 bases aligning to TRBD2. The junction had 6 bases not matched to a gene; V was cut back by 5 bases and J by 1 base. Germline values: CDR1 SGHAT, CDR2 FQNNGV. The CDR3 runs to 16 residues.

The gene calls are TRBV19 and TRBJ2-3; no definite D call. Deletions cut 9 bases from V and 6 bases from J, with 16 bases between. Looked up from germline, CDR1 is LNHDA and CDR2 is SQIVND (reference sequence). The CDR3 is made up of 13 amino acids. The CDR3 DNA reads as TGTGCCAGCAGTGGGTACTACGACGATACGCAGTATTTT. Translating gives CASSGYYDDTQYF.

The rearrangement joins TRBV9 to TRBJ2-1; no clear D. CDR1 is SGDLS and CDR2 is YYNGEE in the germline V gene. The ends were cut back, 0 bases at V and 0 bases at J, with 10 bases in the middle. This CDR3 is built from 16 residues. CDR3 nucleotide sequence: TGTGCCAGCAGCGTAGTGGCTTTTCCCTCCTACAATGAGCAGTTCTTC. Protein product: CASSVVAFPSYNEQFF.

The CDR3 here is CASSPQTGLAGGKTQYF. CDR3 DNA: TGTGCCAGCTCACCACAAACGGGGCTAGCGGGAGGCAAGACCCAGTACTTC. The V call is TRBV18, the J call TRBJ2-5; TRBD2 matches at 11 bases. Germline CDR1 reads KGHSH; CDR2 reads LQKENI. V lost 1 base and J lost 6; bases outside the gene matches: 10. The CDR3 spans 17 residues. The variable domain in full, completed from reference TRBV18 and TRBJ2-5, reads NAGVMQNPRHLVRRRGQEARLRCSPMKGHSHVYWYRQLPEEGLKFMVYLQKENIIDESGMPKERFSAEFPKEGPSILRIQQVVRGDSAAYFCASSPQTGLAGGKTQYFGPGTRLLVL.

The gene calls are TRBV5-1 and TRBJ1-5; D is unclear. Trimming took off 4 bases at V and 0 bases at J, with 8 bases between the two ends. Germline V gene sequence: CDR1 SGHRS, CDR2 YFSETQ. This CDR3 contains 14 residues. CDR3 sequence (DNA): TGCGCCAGCAGCGAGTTCGGTAGCAATCAGCCCCAGCATTTT. Translation gives CASSEFGSNQPQHF.

The genes are TRBV20-1 and TRBJ2-7, with D maybe TRBD1 (6 bases). CDR3 length: 15 residues. Germline CDR1 and CDR2: DFQATT and SNEGSKA (reference sequence). Trimming removed 1 base at V and 0 bases at J, with 13 bases between. CDR3 region: CSARVWGHSSYEQYF. The CDR3 DNA reads as TGCAGTGCTAGAGTTTGGGGGCATAGCTCCTACGAGCAGTACTTC.

As regards this clonotype: A much larger clone differs from this one at a single base, so this may be a read error. The CDR3 DNA sequence: TGTGCCAGCAGCATCGACAGGGGAGAGACCCAGTACTTC. Encoded protein: CASSIDRGETQYF. This chain connects TRBV7-8 to TRBJ2-5; 8 bases fit TRBD1. The CDR3 contains 13 residues. J gave up 4 bases and V 5 bases, and 3 bases lay outside the gene matches. Germline lookup yields CDR1 SGHVS and CDR2 FQNEAQ.

This clonotype was picked up many times. The chain employs TRBV5-1 and TRBJ2-5; D gene unclear. There are 14 residues in the CDR3. V was trimmed by 0 bases and J by 4 bases, leaving 10 bases between them. Germline-derived CDR1 and CDR2 are SGHRS and YFSETQ. CDR3 amino acids: CASSLAVARETQYF. The CDR3 nucleotides are TGCGCCAGCAGCTTGGCAGTTGCTCGAGAGACCCAGTACTTC. Looking up the rest from reference TRBV5-1 and TRBJ2-5 gives the full variable domain: KAGVTQTPRYLIKTRGQQVTLSCSPISGHRSVSWYQQTPGQGLQFLFEYFSETQRNKGNFPGRFSGRQFSNSRSEMNVSTLELGDSALYLCASSLAVARETQYFGPGTRLLVL.

This clonotype appeared a few times. The CDR3 here is CASSQGGSAYYEQYF. DNA of the CDR3: TGTGCCAGCAGCCAAGGCGGGAGCGCCTACTACGAGCAGTACTTC. The rearrangement joins TRBV3-1 to TRBJ2-7; 7 positions agree with TRBD2. The CDR3 covers 15 residues. The V gene's germline CDR1 is LGHDT and CDR2 YNNKEL (reference sequence). Losses at the gene ends were 1 base for V and 3 bases for J; bases not matched to a gene: 6.